The clone carrying this T cell receptor (beta chain) was detected only once. Its antigen is not known. These data originate in a study of T cell responses to AZD1222 COVID-19 vaccine. Looking at the study overall: Second-dose recipients at about 4 or about 12 weeks were treated as one pooled group.

Some clones are missing from TCRdb's copy, which holds only in-frame ones; the method was immunoSEQ multiplex PCR. The table lists 130,000 or so clones, just under 95% of them singletons. The V end was cut by 2 bases, the J end by 1 base, with 11 bases between. Germline lookup yields CDR1 KGHSH and CDR2 LQKENI. This CDR3 comprises 15 residues. Study findings and constraints: Spike-specific TCR breadth and depth went up after people got two AZD1222 doses. Baseline antibody screening turned up just six or seven seropositive AZD1222 recipients.

The sample consisted of peripheral blood, taken on day 0 of AZD1222 vaccination. The chain couples TRBV18 to TRBJ1-1; D not certain. The clonotype comes from an adult in good health. The CDR3 DNA follows: TGTGCCAGCTCACCATCGCATACTCCGAACACTGAAGCTTTCTTT. Amino acid sequence: CASSPSHTPNTEAFF.